These T cell receptor beta chains were read from a single sample in a study of T cells in Graves' hyperthyroidism and ophthalmopathy. TCRdb re-called the multiplex PCR reads through MiXCR, storing one row per CDR3 protein. This sample has approximately 520,000 distinct CDR3 sequences, with less than 25% found just once. Sequencing used blood. These TCRs come from a man aged 18 to 29 with Graves' hyperthyroidism. Both conserved end residues are part of each CDR3. Each record gives: clone size, V gene, J gene, D gene, CDR3 DNA, CDR3 protein. A D gene is named only where the DNA matches it firmly. A clone size is listed for some rows: how often the clone was seen (once, few, many), or a class if it is expanded.

many	TRBV28	TRBJ2-7	.	TGTGCCAGCAGTTCTCCAGAGTACGAGCAGTACTTC	CASSSPEYEQYF
many	TRBV9	TRBJ2-7	TRBD1	TGTGCCAGCAGCCCAACAGGGAGGGACAGGGACTACGAGCAGTACTTC	CASSPTGRDRDYEQYF
.	TRBV6-5	TRBJ2-5	.	TGTGCCAGCAGTTACTCGTTTCTGGCGGAGACCCAGTACTTC	CASSYSFLAETQYF
many	TRBV12-3/TRBV12-4	TRBJ1-2	.	TGTGCCAGCAGTTTTGGTCCAATTAACTATGGCTACACCTTC	CASSFGPINYGYTF
many	TRBV9	TRBJ2-5	.	TGTGCCAGCAGCGTTGGTACCGGGGCCAACCAAGAGACCCAGTACTTC	CASSVGTGANQETQYF
few	TRBV30	TRBJ2-2	.	TGTGCCTGGAACCCCCCAGCCAGGTCCAACACCGGGGAGCTGTTTTTT	CAWNPPARSNTGELFF
many	TRBV6-1	TRBJ1-1	.	TGTGCCAGCAGTGACCTTTCTCTAAGGTACACTGAAGCTTTCTTT	CASSDLSLRYTEAFF
.	TRBV28	TRBJ2-7	.	TGTGCCAGCATCCCGCCGGGGGCCGTGTACGAGCAGTACTTC	CASIPPGAVYEQYF
many	TRBV28	TRBJ1-3	TRBD1	TGTGCCAGCAGTGAGACAGGGTTTGGAGCTGGAAACACCATATATTTT	CASSETGFGAGNTIYF
many	TRBV19	TRBJ1-5	TRBD1	TGTGCCAGTAGTAATATCGGGACAGGGTGGGGACATCAGCCCCAGCATTTT	CASSNIGTGWGHQPQHF
.	TRBV4-2	TRBJ1-1	.	TGTGCCAGCAGCCACACTCGGCGGGGGAACACTGAAGCTTTCTTT	CASSHTRRGNTEAFF
many	TRBV12-3/TRBV12-4	TRBJ1-5	TRBD1	TGTGCCAGCAGTTTAGGAACCGGGACAGGGGAGGGTCAGCCCCAGCATTTT	CASSLGTGTGEGQPQHF
many	TRBV12-3/TRBV12-4	TRBJ2-7	.	TGTGCCAGCAAGCGGGCGTACGAGCAGTACTTC	CASKRAYEQYF
.	TRBV7-2	TRBJ1-3	.	TGTGCCAGCAGCCCCCTGGGCCAGGCTGGAAACACCATATATTTT	CASSPLGQAGNTIYF
many	TRBV7-9	TRBJ1-2	TRBD1	TGTGCCAGCAGCGACGGGGACAGGGGGCTGGTTGGCTACACCTTC	CASSDGDRGLVGYTF
once	TRBV6-1	TRBJ2-7	.	TGTGCCTGCAGTCCACTCGGACGGGGCGAGCAGTACTTC	CACSPLGRGEQYF
many	TRBV19	TRBJ1-1	.	TGTGCCAGTAGTCACCTGACAGCCCCGGGCACTGAAGCTTTCTTT	CASSHLTAPGTEAFF
many	TRBV27	TRBJ2-5	TRBD1	TGTGCCAGCAGTTTAAGTCAGGGGGTGACCCAGTACTTC	CASSLSQGVTQYF
many	TRBV9	TRBJ2-7	TRBD2	TGTGCCAGCAACACCGGGGAGGGTGGCGACGAGCAGTACTTC	CASNTGEGGDEQYF
few	TRBV12-3/TRBV12-4	TRBJ1-1	.	TGTGCCAGCAGTTTCGGGGAGATCAACACTGAAGCTTTCTTT	CASSFGEINTEAFF
many	TRBV5-1	TRBJ2-7	TRBD1	TGCGCCAGCAGCTTGGTCGGACAGGGGAGCCCCTACGAGCAGTACTTC	CASSLVGQGSPYEQYF
many	TRBV7-8	TRBJ2-5	.	TGTGCCAGCAGCGGACGGGGCCCGGGGACCCAGTACTTC	CASSGRGPGTQYF